Shown below are 20 T cell receptor beta chains from a single sample sequenced in a study of post-analysis software for immune sequencing data. Study-level findings and limits: TRBV segments more frequent in patients than in controls numbered a few and included TRBV5-6, TRBV5-1 and TRBV20-1.

Their antigens are not known. Included in the TCR beta cDNA libraries were unique molecular identifiers. TCRdb re-called the PCR reads through MiXCR, storing one row per CDR3 protein. Of fewer than 850,000 distinct CDR3 sequences listed, roughly 29% were seen once; the top ten hold roughly 0.54%. The sequenced material came from blood. The receptor set was obtained from a girl aged 10 to 17 with multiple sclerosis.

This clonotype turned up a few times. The chain combines TRBV12-3 or TRBV12-4 with TRBJ1-5; D possibly corresponds to TRBD1 (5 bases). The CDR3 sequence is 15 residues long. V was shortened by 2 bases and J by 5 bases, with 13 bases between the two germline ends. The CDR3 protein is CASSLWGRGYQPQHF. CDR3 DNA sequence: TGTGCCAGCAGTTTATGGGGACGGGGCTATCAGCCCCAGCATTTT.

The genes are TRBV6-2 or TRBV6-3 and TRBJ1-5, with D hard to call. Trimming removed 6 bases at V and 7 bases at J, with 16 bases between. The CDR3 consists of 14 residues. Germline V lookup: CDR1 MNHEY, CDR2 SVGEGT. The CDR3 nucleotides read TGTGCCAGCAGGTACCTGAGGGTAACCCAGCCCCAGCATTTT. Translation: CASRYLRVTQPQHF.

V gene TRBV28 combines with J gene TRBJ2-1, with unresolved D. Germline CDR1 and CDR2: MDHEN and SYDVKM. The CDR3 length is 15 residues. Between the trimmed V and J ends, which lost 2 bases and 2 bases, there was a span of 10 bases. The CDR3 region is CASSLLGQTYNEQFF. The CDR3 nucleotides read TGTGCCAGCAGTTTACTTGGCCAGACCTACAATGAGCAGTTCTTC.

The sample holds a few counts of this clonotype. The chain combines TRBV6-6 with TRBJ1-5; perhaps TRBD1 as D (6 bases). The V gene's germline CDR1 is MNHNY and CDR2 SVGAGI (reference sequence). The CDR3 has 15 residues. V was trimmed by 1 base and J by 1 base, leaving 8 bases between them. The chain's CDR3 is CASSYWGQSNQPQHF. The CDR3 DNA sequence: TGTGCCAGCAGTTACTGGGGGCAGAGCAATCAGCCCCAGCATTTT.

J is TRBJ2-3 and V is TRBV7-2, with D uncertain. The V end lost 5 bases, the J end lost 14 bases, and 20 bases lay between the germline ends. The germline gives CDR1 SGHTA, CDR2 FQGNSA. The CDR3 extends over 13 amino acids. CDR3: CASSPHATLVAYF. The CDR3 DNA reads TGTGCCAGCAGCCCCCACGCCACCCTCGTGGCGTATTTT.

The chain has TRBV7-2 and TRBJ1-5; D remains unclear. Per the germline V gene, CDR1 is SGHTA and CDR2 is FQGNSA. The V end lost 5 bases, the J end lost 4 bases, and 12 bases lay between the germline ends. This CDR3 spans 14 amino acids. Here the CDR3 DNA reads TGTGCCAGCAGCGGCGCGCGGGGAAATCAGCCCCAGCATTTT. This gives the protein CASSGARGNQPQHF.

The chain recombines TRBV4-1 with TRBJ2-5; perhaps TRBD1 as D (5 bases). The CDR3 length is 15 residues. Germline V gene data show CDR1 as MGHRA and CDR2 as YSYEKL. Trimming shortened V by 4 bases and J by 4 bases, and 16 bases separated the two germline ends. CDR3: CASSPRHSQGETQYF. In DNA form, the CDR3 reads TGCGCCAGCAGCCCGAGACACTCCCAGGGAGAGACCCAGTACTTC.

This clonotype was detected ten times or more. The rearrangement uses TRBV24-1 and TRBJ2-3; D is perhaps TRBD1 (6 bases). The CDR3 runs 13 residues. V gave up 4 bases and J gave up 4 bases, with 8 bases separating them. Germline V gives CDR1 KGHDR, CDR2 SFDVKD. CDR3 nucleotide sequence: TGTGCCACCAGTGACTACAGGGCAGATACGCAGTATTTT. Its translation: CATSDYRADTQYF.

This clonotype was seen at least ten times. The chain links TRBV9 to TRBJ2-1; D gene ambiguous. The V end was cut by 0 bases, the J end by 8 bases, with 6 bases between. In germline, CDR1 is SGDLS, CDR2 YYNGEE. The CDR3 is 12 residues long. CDR3 loop: CASSVGSHEQFF. The CDR3 DNA is TGTGCCAGCAGCGTAGGCAGTCATGAGCAGTTCTTC.

The chain joins TRBV29-1 to TRBJ2-1; the match to TRBD1 covers 8 bases. The ends lost 6 bases at V and 0 bases at J; junction bases unmatched: 4. Germline lookup yields CDR1 SQVTM and CDR2 ANQGSEA. The CDR3 runs to 14 residues. The CDR3 DNA sequence: TGCAGCGTCGCACAGGGGGTCTCCTACAATGAGCAGTTCTTC. As protein: CSVAQGVSYNEQFF.

Many counts were recorded for this clonotype. This chain links TRBV6-5 with TRBJ2-3, with 7 nucleotides matching TRBD1. Trimming took 2 bases from V and 3 from J; bases not matched to a gene: 8. The CDR3 extends over 16 amino acids. CDR1 is MNHEY, CDR2 SVGAGI, per germline. As DNA, the CDR3 is TGTGCCAGCAGTTACGACACAGGGGCCAGAACAGATACGCAGTATTTT. It translates to CASSYDTGARTDTQYF.

This clonotype was seen a few times. The chain uses TRBV9 and TRBJ2-1; the match to TRBD2 covers 12 bases. V gave up 0 bases and J gave up 6 bases; unmatched junction bases: 4. Per the germline V gene, CDR1 is SGDLS and CDR2 is YYNGEE. The CDR3 contains 16 residues. The CDR3 DNA reads as TGTGCCAGCAGCGTAGGGGGGGGACTAGCGGGCAATGAGCAGTTCTTC. It encodes CASSVGGGLAGNEQFF.

This chain links TRBV20-1 with TRBJ1-2; perhaps TRBD1 as D (5 bases). The V gene lost 2 bases and the J gene lost 6 bases, with 28 bases spanning the gap. Germline CDR1 DFQATT, CDR2 SNEGSKA (reference sequence). This CDR3 has 18 amino acids. This CDR3 is CSARLRPTSFGGVDGYTF. CDR3 bases: TGCAGTGCTAGACTCCGGCCGACCTCTTTTGGGGGTGTGGATGGCTACACCTTC.

This clonotype was counted ten times or more. The chain joins TRBV9 to TRBJ2-7; D unclear. Trimming took 6 bases from V and 7 from J, leaving 17 bases between them. Germline CDR1 SGDLS, CDR2 YYNGEE. The CDR3 extends over 13 amino acids. As DNA, the CDR3 is TGTGCCAGCACCGACGACACCCGTGGGGAGCAGTACTTC. As protein: CASTDDTRGEQYF. Looking up the rest from reference TRBV9 and TRBJ2-7 gives the full variable domain: DSGVTQTPKHLITATGQRVTLRCSPRSGDLSVYWYQQSLDQGLQFLIQYYNGEERAKGNILERFSAQQFPDLHSELNLSSLELGDSALYFCASTDDTRGEQYFGPGTRLTVT.

The V and J genes are TRBV5-1 and TRBJ2-1; TRBD2 aligns across 8 bases. The germline V gene encodes CDR1 SGHRS and CDR2 YFSETQ. This CDR3 has 18 amino acids. Germline trimming cut 4 bases from V and 0 bases from J; bases unmatched to any gene: 12. In nucleotides, the CDR3 is TGCGCCAGCAGCGCGTCGGCTAGCGGGCCGAGCTCCTACAATGAGCAGTTCTTC. Its protein is CASSASASGPSSYNEQFF.

This chain links TRBV20-1 with TRBJ2-7; D may be TRBD1 or TRBD2 (5 bases each). Trimming stripped 3 bases from V and 6 bases from J, with 21 bases between. This CDR3 has 15 amino acids. Germline CDR1 DFQATT, CDR2 SNEGSKA (reference sequence). CDR3 DNA sequence: TGCAGTGCTAGGTTGCCGGGAACGAGGGGCTCCGAGCAGTACTTC. Translated, it gives CSARLPGTRGSEQYF.

The chain carries TRBV12-3 or TRBV12-4 and TRBJ2-1, with TRBD2 as a possible D gene (6 bases). The V end was cut by 2 bases, the J end by 10 bases, with 21 bases between. CDR3 size: 16 residues. The CDR3 DNA reads TGTGCCAGCAGTTTATGGTTGGGGGGTAGCGAGATAGAGCAGTTCTTC. Amino acid sequence: CASSLWLGGSEIEQFF.

V is TRBV19 and J is TRBJ2-5; 9 bases map to TRBD1. There are 16 residues in the CDR3. V trimming: 6 bases; J trimming: 4 bases; junction bases outside the gene matches: 12. Germline-derived CDR1 and CDR2 are LNHDA and SQIVND (reference sequence). In DNA form, the CDR3 reads TGTGCCAGTAGCTCCAAACAGGGGGCGCGAGGAGAGACCCAGTACTTC. Protein product: CASSSKQGARGETQYF.

V usage is TRBV5-4 and J usage is TRBJ2-5, with D hard to call. V shed 3 bases and J shed 3 bases, with 12 bases lying between them. Germline assignment: CDR1 SGHNT and CDR2 YYREEE (reference sequence). The CDR3 spans 14 residues. CDR3: CASSSGRSEETQYF. CDR3 in DNA: TGTGCCAGCAGCTCGGGCAGGTCGGAAGAGACCCAGTACTTC.

This clonotype came up a few times. V gene TRBV5-1 combines with J gene TRBJ1-1, with D unclear. V gave up 0 bases and J gave up 4 bases, with 7 bases separating them. The CDR3 length is 13 residues. Germline lookup yields CDR1 SGHRS and CDR2 YFSETQ. CDR3 protein: CASSLVQVTEAFF. The DNA for the CDR3 is TGCGCCAGCAGCTTGGTTCAGGTCACTGAAGCTTTCTTT.